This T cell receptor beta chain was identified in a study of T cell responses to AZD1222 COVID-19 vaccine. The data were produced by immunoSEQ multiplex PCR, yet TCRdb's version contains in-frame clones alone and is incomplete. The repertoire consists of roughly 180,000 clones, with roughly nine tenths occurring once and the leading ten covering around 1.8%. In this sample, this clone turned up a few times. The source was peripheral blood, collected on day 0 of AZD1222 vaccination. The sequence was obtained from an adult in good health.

The CDR3 loop is CASSPDRVLYGYTF. CDR3 coding DNA: TGCGCCAGCAGCCCGGACAGGGTCCTGTATGGCTACACCTTC. The rearrangement links TRBV4-1 to TRBJ1-2; 8 bases are a match to TRBD1. The length of the CDR3 is 14 residues. Germline-derived CDR1 and CDR2 are MGHRA and YSYEKL. The J segment lost 5 bases and the V segment lost 4 bases, leaving 6 bases of the junction unmatched.